This is a list of T cell receptor beta chains from one sample in a study of early T cells in non-severe SARS-CoV-2 infection. TCRdb reanalysed the 5' RACE reads using MiXCR and keeps one entry per CDR3 protein. Seen here are approximately 77,000 distinct CDR3 sequences, less than 20% observed once, and the top ten hold 12%. Sequencing used whole blood. These receptors were collected from an adult who was a healthcare worker with PCR-confirmed SARS-CoV-2 infection or an uninfected control (not recorded which). CDR3s include the opening cysteine and the closing phenylalanine or tryptophan. The D gene is left open where the match is weak. Clone size is given for some rows only: seen once, a few or many times, or a class if the clone is expanded.

d_gene | j_gene | abundance | v_gene | CDR3nt | CDR3aa
- | TRBJ2-3 | many | TRBV7-6 | TGTGCCAGCAGCCTCGACACATCAGATACGCAGTATTTT | CASSLDTSDTQYF
- | TRBJ2-6 | many | TRBV6-5 | TGTGCCAGCAGTTATTCGGAAATCTCTGGGGCCAACGTCCTGACTTTC | CASSYSEISGANVLTF
- | TRBJ2-1 | few | TRBV2 | TGTGCCAGCAGTGATTGGGACGATGTAGAGCAGTTCTTC | CASSDWDDVEQFF
- | TRBJ2-4 | - | TRBV12-2 | TGTGCAAGTCGCTTAAGCGGCAGGCGAATACTAGCCAAAAACATTCAGTACTTC | CASRLSGRRILAKNIQYF
- | TRBJ1-2 | - | TRBV28 | TGTGCCAGCAGCCGAGATAAAGGTGGCTACACCTTC | CASSRDKGGYTF
- | TRBJ2-5 | many | TRBV18 | TGTGCCAGCTCACCACCAGAGGGTTGGCAGACCCAGTACTTC | CASSPPEGWQTQYF
- | TRBJ2-7 | few | TRBV4-3 | TGCGCCAGCAGCCAAGATTACTCAGTAGCCGGGGTGTACGAGCAGTACTTC | CASSQDYSVAGVYEQYF
- | TRBJ2-3 | - | TRBV5-1 | TGCGCCAGCAGCTACCCGTCAGATACGCAGTATTTT | CASSYPSDTQYF
- | TRBJ2-7 | many | TRBV12-3/TRBV12-4 | TGTGCCAGCAAGGAATACCCTCAGGACGAGCAGTACTTC | CASKEYPQDEQYF
- | TRBJ2-3 | - | TRBV24-1 | TGTGCCACCAGTAGTGCTTTCAGCACAGATACGCAGTATTTT | CATSSAFSTDTQYF
TRBD1 | TRBJ1-2 | few | TRBV5-1 | TGCGCCAGCAGCTTGGTATACAGGGGGCAAGCTAACTATGGCTACACCTTC | CASSLVYRGQANYGYTF
- | TRBJ2-6 | few | TRBV4-3 | TGCGCCAGCAGCCAAGCCAGGGCTGGGGCCAACGTCCTGACTTTC | CASSQARAGANVLTF
- | TRBJ1-6 | - | TRBV10-3 | TGTGCCATCAGACCCGACAGCTATAATTCACCCCTCCACTTT | CAIRPDSYNSPLHF
TRBD2 | TRBJ2-1 | - | TRBV7-2 | TGTGCCAGCAGCTTCCCTAGCGGGAGCTACAATGAGCAGTTCTTC | CASSFPSGSYNEQFF
- | TRBJ2-1 | - | TRBV6-2/TRBV6-3 | TGTGCCAGCAGTTACTCGAGGACGGGAGTGGTGTACAATGAGCAGTTCTTC | CASSYSRTGVVYNEQFF
- | TRBJ2-7 | few | TRBV7-9 | TGTGCCAGCAGCTCTCCGCTCCGGGGACCGAGCTCCTACGAGCAGTACTTC | CASSSPLRGPSSYEQYF
- | TRBJ1-1 | - | TRBV29-1 | TGCAGCGTTGGTAGGGGTATGAACACTGAAGCTTTCTTT | CSVGRGMNTEAFF
- | TRBJ2-5 | few | TRBV11-2 | TGTGCCAGCAGCTTAGTCGTCCTAGCGTACCAAGAGACCCAGTACTTC | CASSLVVLAYQETQYF
TRBD1 | TRBJ1-6 | few | TRBV30 | TGTGCCTGGAGAAGCGGACAGGCCAATTCACCCCTCCACTTT | CAWRSGQANSPLHF
- | TRBJ2-1 | - | TRBV12-3/TRBV12-4 | TGTGCCAGCAGTTCCCTAGGCAGTGAGCAGTTCTTC | CASSSLGSEQFF